Below, 3 T cell receptor beta chains from the same sample are listed, as sequenced in a study of blood T cells in healthy people across ages. Using a J-beta primer mix together with a sample-barcoded 5' primer, a second PCR was run for roughly 6 to 12 cycles. In TCRdb, the 5' RACE reads were re-called with MiXCR into one record per CDR3 protein. The data contain roughly 1.5 million distinct CDR3 sequences, about 45% of them singletons. The sequencing input was blood. These receptors were taken from a woman between 18 and 29 years old in good health.

This clonotype has only one observation. This chain uses TRBV4-1 with TRBJ2-7; the D is unclear. CDR1 and CDR2 (germline): MGHRA, YSYEKL. V lost 4 bases and J lost 2, with 12 bases in between. CDR3 length: 14 residues. The CDR3 sequence is CASSPDSRTYEQYF. In DNA form, the CDR3 reads TGCGCCAGCAGCCCGGATTCTAGGACCTACGAGCAGTACTTC.

The rearrangement links TRBV5-1 to TRBJ2-3; D possibly corresponds to TRBD1 (5 bases). Trimming removed 3 bases from V and 4 bases from J, with 12 bases in between. The germline V gene encodes CDR1 SGHRS and CDR2 YFSETQ. The CDR3 totals 14 residues. The CDR3 DNA is TGCGCCAGCAGCTCCCAGGGAAGGTCAGATACGCAGTATTTT. It codes for CASSSQGRSDTQYF.

As concerns this clonotype: The junction differs from germline at one of its ends, possibly a read error. The gene calls are TRBV23-1 and TRBJ2-5; 9 positions match TRBD1. TRBV23-1 is an open reading frame whose function is uncertain. The CDR3 spans 15 residues. CDR3 loop: CASSSGQGTNLEQYF. The CDR3 coding sequence is TGTGCCAGCAGCTCCGGACAGGGGACTAACTTGGAGCAGTACTTC.